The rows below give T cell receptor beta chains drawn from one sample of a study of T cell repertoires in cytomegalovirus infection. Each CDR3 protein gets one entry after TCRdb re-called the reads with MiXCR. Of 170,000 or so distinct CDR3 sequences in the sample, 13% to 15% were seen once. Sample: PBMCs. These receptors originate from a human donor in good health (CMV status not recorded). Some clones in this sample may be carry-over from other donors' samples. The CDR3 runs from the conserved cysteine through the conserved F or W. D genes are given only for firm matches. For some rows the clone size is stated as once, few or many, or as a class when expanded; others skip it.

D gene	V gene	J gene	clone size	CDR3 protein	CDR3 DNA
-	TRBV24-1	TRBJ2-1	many	CATSGISGNEQFF	TGTGCCACCAGTGGAATCTCCGGCAATGAGCAGTTCTTC
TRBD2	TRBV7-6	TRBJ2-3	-	CASSRNSGASTDTQYF	TGTGCTAGCAGCCGAAATAGCGGGGCTAGCACAGATACGCAGTATTTT
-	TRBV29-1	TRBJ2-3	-	CSEAEVSGPGDTQYF	TGCAGCGAGGCCGAGGTCTCAGGGCCCGGAGATACGCAGTATTTT
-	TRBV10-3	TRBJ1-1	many	CAISFTGTEAFF	TGTGCCATCAGCTTCACTGGCACTGAAGCTTTCTTT
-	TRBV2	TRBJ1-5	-	CASSELEKAQPQHF	TGTGCCAGCAGTGAATTGGAAAAGGCCCAGCCCCAGCATTTT
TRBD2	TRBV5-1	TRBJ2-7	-	CASSLAGASGRYEQYF	TGCGCCAGCAGCTTGGCCGGAGCTAGCGGGCGATACGAGCAGTACTTC
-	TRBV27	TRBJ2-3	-	CASSFIADTQYF	TGTGCCAGCAGTTTTATCGCAGATACGCAGTATTTT
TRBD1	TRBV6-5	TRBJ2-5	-	CASGQGVGTQYF	TGTGCCAGCGGACAGGGTGTGGGGACCCAGTACTTC
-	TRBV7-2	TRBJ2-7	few	CASSLLGSRTGFSYEQYF	TGTGCCAGCAGCTTATTGGGTTCCCGGACGGGTTTCTCCTACGAGCAGTACTTC
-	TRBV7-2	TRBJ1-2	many	CASSLDRTLSGSNTF	TGTGCCAGCAGCTTAGATCGGACCTTATCGGGCAGTAACACCTTC
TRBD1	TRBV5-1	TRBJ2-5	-	CASNRQGTEETQYF	TGCGCCAGCAACCGACAGGGGACCGAGGAGACCCAGTACTTC
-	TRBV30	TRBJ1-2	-	CAWTPTGGYGYTF	TGTGCCTGGACCCCCACGGGGGGGTATGGCTACACCTTC
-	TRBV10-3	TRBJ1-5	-	CAISESGGSYQPQHF	TGTGCCATCAGTGAGTCGGGGGGATCCTATCAGCCCCAGCATTTT